One T cell receptor (beta chain) is described in this entry. In the original processing: Amplification of reference gene primers provided the estimated nucleated cell counts. Measured with immunoSEQ multiplex PCR; TCRdb has only the in-frame clones, and not every one. V, J and clone size are those of that table, while D and trimming were read from the DNA. Altogether 150,000 to 200,000 clones are present, around 89% being singletons, with the ten largest covering around 3%. This entry belongs to a study of blood T cell repertoires in COVID-19. At the level of the study: The origin of the acute and convalescent COVID-19 samples was the United States, Italy and Spain.

Germline V gene sequence: CDR1 MNHEY, CDR2 SVGAGI. Between the trimmed V and J ends, which lost 4 bases and 4 bases, there was a span of 10 bases. The CDR3 extends over 14 amino acids. The sequencing sample was made of peripheral blood. This TCR came from a man aged 60-69 years with acute or convalescent COVID-19. This chain links TRBV6-5 with TRBJ1-4, with D possibly TRBD1 on 6 matching bases. The CDR3 DNA reads TGTGCCAGCAGTTTGGACAGCGTTAATGAAAAACTGTTTTTT. Translating it yields CASSLDSVNEKLFF.